The clone carrying this T cell receptor beta chain was observed a single time. Its antigen is unidentified. The authors' processing: Junction-only sequences produced by ImmunoSEQ had no quality scores, so filtering differed. Libraries were prepared by immunoSEQ multiplex PCR; TCRdb keeps only in-frame clonotypes and omits some of them. That table gives V, J and clone size, and the DNA gave D and trimming. Seen here are 550,000 to 750,000 clones, under 95% observed once, and the top ten hold approximately 25%. Naive CD8 cells lacked CD45RO, underwent positive selection for CCR7 and left out terminally differentiated effector memory CD45RA+ cells. This specimen belongs to a study of shared clonotypes between healthy human individuals. Regarding the study as a whole: The genetic and exposure-history diversity represented was limited by few donors. Researchers found naive subsets generally carried larger estimated richness than memory subsets. Despite large depth, sorted-subset datasets appeared incompletely sequenced.

The specimen was naive CD8+ T cells sorted from blood. This receptor was identified in a man aged 25-45 years in good health.

The CDR3: CASSPENQETQYF. The CDR3 region has the DNA TGTGCCAGCTCACCCGAAAATCAAGAGACCCAGTACTTC. The chain links TRBV18 to TRBJ2-5, with unresolved D. Between the trimmed V and J ends, which lost 3 bases and 2 bases, there was a span of 7 bases. The CDR3 runs to 13 residues. Germline assignment: CDR1 KGHSH and CDR2 LQKENI.